The rows below give T cell receptor beta chains drawn from one sample of a study of blood T cell repertoires in COVID-19. Method: immunoSEQ multiplex PCR; TCRdb's copy keeps in-frame clones and lacks some. The table has fewer than 250,000 clones, about 87% seen once. Sequencing was done on a sample of PBMCs or T cells enriched from blood (not recorded which). The origin of the receptors is a woman under 40 who had been exposed to COVID-19. Both conserved end residues are part of each CDR3. D genes are given only for firm matches. Clone size is stated in some rows and not others, as once, few, many or a class when expanded.

size: .
J: TRBJ2-1
D: TRBD1
length: 14
V: TRBV20-1
DNA: TGCAGTGCTAGTCTGCCAGGGGGCTTGAATGAGCAGTTCTTC
CDR3: CSASLPGGLNEQFF

size: .
J: TRBJ1-2
D: .
length: 13
V: TRBV4-2
DNA: TGTGCCAGCAGCCCTTTGGGACTTCGTGGCTACACCTTC
CDR3: CASSPLGLRGYTF

size: .
J: TRBJ2-3
D: .
length: 15
V: TRBV12-2
DNA: TGTGCAAGTCGCTTAGATGGCCCTGACACAGATACGCAGTATTTT
CDR3: CASRLDGPDTDTQYF

size: .
J: TRBJ2-5
D: .
length: 13
V: TRBV15
DNA: TGTGCCACCAGCAGAGATGCTAGCGAGACCCAGTACTTC
CDR3: CATSRDASETQYF

size: .
J: TRBJ2-1
D: .
length: 16
V: TRBV6-6
DNA: TGTGCCAGCAGTCGAAATAGCGTGAGCTCCTACAATGAGCAGTTCTTC
CDR3: CASSRNSVSSYNEQFF

size: .
J: TRBJ1-4
D: .
length: 14
V: TRBV4-1
DNA: TGCGCCAGCAGCCAGGGACTGACTGGGGAAAAACTGTTTTTT
CDR3: CASSQGLTGEKLFF

size: .
J: TRBJ2-2
D: TRBD1
length: 16
V: TRBV15
DNA: TGTGCCACCAGCAAAGACAGGGGGCAGGGGACCGGGGAGCTGTTTTTT
CDR3: CATSKDRGQGTGELFF

size: .
J: TRBJ2-3
D: TRBD1
length: 14
V: TRBV18
DNA: TGTGCCAGCTCAGCCAGGGACAGGGGCCATACGCAGTATTTT
CDR3: CASSARDRGHTQYF

size: few
J: TRBJ2-7
D: TRBD2
length: 14
V: TRBV5-1
DNA: TGCGCCAGCAGCCAGACTAGCGGAATCTACGAGCAGTACTTC
CDR3: CASSQTSGIYEQYF

size: once
J: TRBJ1-5
D: .
length: 18
V: TRBV2
DNA: TGTGCCAGCAGTGAAGGGTGGGTCACAGCTCCCGGTTACCAGCCCCAGCATTTT
CDR3: CASSEGWVTAPGYQPQHF

size: .
J: TRBJ1-1
D: .
length: 13
V: TRBV15
DNA: TGTGCCACCAGCCCCCAGGTGAACACTGAAGCTTTCTTT
CDR3: CATSPQVNTEAFF

size: .
J: TRBJ1-2
D: .
length: 18
V: TRBV29-1
DNA: TGCAGCGTTGATCTAGTCAGCGTCAGTGAGTCTTCTAACTATGGCTACACCTTC
CDR3: CSVDLVSVSESSNYGYTF

size: .
J: TRBJ2-7
D: TRBD2
length: 17
V: TRBV25-1
DNA: TGTGCCAGCAGTGAAGTTGGGGCTAGCGGAAGGGACTACGAGCAGTACTTC
CDR3: CASSEVGASGRDYEQYF

size: .
J: TRBJ2-6
D: .
length: 14
V: TRBV5-4
DNA: TGTGCCAGCAGCGCGGAGGTCGGGGCCAACGTCCTGACTTTC
CDR3: CASSAEVGANVLTF

size: .
J: TRBJ2-3
D: .
length: 13
V: TRBV12-3/TRBV12-4
DNA: TGTGCCAGCAATCCCCCCCTCACAGATACGCAGTATTTT
CDR3: CASNPPLTDTQYF

size: .
J: TRBJ2-7
D: .
length: 11
V: TRBV7-9
DNA: TGTGCCAGCAGCTCCCTCCGCGAGCAGTACTTC
CDR3: CASSSLREQYF

size: .
J: TRBJ2-7
D: TRBD2
length: 17
V: TRBV28
DNA: TGTGCCAGCAGTTTCGGGCTAGCGGGGATCCTAGGCTACGAGCAGTACTTC
CDR3: CASSFGLAGILGYEQYF

size: .
J: TRBJ2-7
D: .
length: 16
V: TRBV14
DNA: TGTGCCAGCAGCCTTCGCCAGGGCTATACTCCCTACGAGCAGTACTTC
CDR3: CASSLRQGYTPYEQYF

size: .
J: TRBJ1-6
D: TRBD1
length: 16
V: TRBV5-4
DNA: TGTGCCAGCAGCCAAGACAGGGTGCAAGGGAATTCACCCCTCCACTTT
CDR3: CASSQDRVQGNSPLHF

size: .
J: TRBJ1-2
D: TRBD1
length: 16
V: TRBV7-9
DNA: TGTGCCAGCAGCTTAGGGGACAGGGGTTTTGGCTATGGCTACACCTTC
CDR3: CASSLGDRGFGYGYTF

size: .
J: TRBJ2-4
D: .
length: 14
V: TRBV15
DNA: TGTGCCACCAGCCAGGACAGAGAGGCGGACATTCAGTACTTC
CDR3: CATSQDREADIQYF

size: .
J: TRBJ2-7
D: TRBD2
length: 17
V: TRBV3-1/TRBV3-2
DNA: TGTGCCAGCAGCCAAGGGACTAGCGGGAGCGGGTTTAACGAGCAGTACTTC
CDR3: CASSQGTSGSGFNEQYF

size: once
J: TRBJ1-6
D: .
length: 16
V: TRBV5-6
DNA: TGTGCCAGCAGCCGGGACGGGAGCTCCTATAATTCACCCCTCCACTTT
CDR3: CASSRDGSSYNSPLHF

size: .
J: TRBJ1-2
D: .
length: 13
V: TRBV6-5
DNA: TGTGCCAGCAGTTCCCGGGGAGGGTATGGCTACACCTTC
CDR3: CASSSRGGYGYTF

size: .
J: TRBJ2-4
D: .
length: 12
V: TRBV5-4
DNA: TGTGCCAGCAGCAAACAGGGAAACATTCAGTACTTC
CDR3: CASSKQGNIQYF

size: .
J: TRBJ2-7
D: TRBD2
length: 15
V: TRBV2
DNA: TGTGCCAGCATAGAGGGACTAGCGGGAGGGACCGAGCAGTACTTC
CDR3: CASIEGLAGGTEQYF